One sample yielded the 30 T cell receptor beta chains listed below, sequenced in a study of blood T cell repertoires in COVID-19. Assay: immunoSEQ multiplex PCR; the TCRdb copy retains only in-frame clones and omits some. The data show 150,000 to 200,000 clones, with nearly 80% seen just once and 26% held by the top ten. The sequenced sample was peripheral blood. The receptor source for this set is a woman in her seventies with acute or convalescent COVID-19.

V usage is TRBV9 and J usage is TRBJ2-2; possibly TRBD1 for D (6 bases). Germline lookup yields CDR1 SGDLS and CDR2 YYNGEE. The CDR3 is 15 amino acids. V was pared by 2 bases and J by 1 base, with 9 bases between. For the CDR3, the DNA is TGTGCCAGCAGCGTCCAGACAGGGAACACCGGGGAGCTGTTTTTT. Its protein product is CASSVQTGNTGELFF.

The chain has TRBV2 and TRBJ2-7; 12 positions agree with TRBD2. The CDR3 length is 19 residues. The V and J ends lost 6 bases and 6 bases, in that order; junction bases with no gene match: 21. Germline-derived CDR1 and CDR2 are SNHLY and FYNNEI. CDR3 coding DNA: TGTGCCAGCAGAGTTTATCCTAGCGGGAGGGCGAACGGTGGGGGCGAGCAGTACTTC. Protein sequence: CASRVYPSGRANGGGEQYF.

The chain links TRBV5-1 to TRBJ2-1; 10 nucleotides agree with TRBD2. Germline CDR1 reads SGHRS; CDR2 reads YFSETQ. V was pared by 4 bases and J by 8 bases, with 12 bases of the junction left unmatched. This CDR3 contains 16 residues. CDR3 in amino acids: CASSEGGSGRFHEQFF. The CDR3 bases are TGCGCCAGCAGCGAGGGGGGTAGCGGGAGGTTCCATGAGCAGTTCTTC. Combining the CDR3 with reference TRBV5-1 and TRBJ2-1 gives the whole variable domain KAGVTQTPRYLIKTRGQQVTLSCSPISGHRSVSWYQQTPGQGLQFLFEYFSETQRNKGNFPGRFSGRQFSNSRSEMNVSTLELGDSALYLCASSEGGSGRFHEQFFGPGTRLTVL.

This clone showed up just a few times. V usage is TRBV2 and J usage is TRBJ1-5; tentative D call: TRBD1 (6 bases). V lost 5 bases and J 2 bases, leaving 13 bases between the germline ends. The CDR3 has 15 residues. The germline CDR1 and CDR2 sequences are SNHLY and FYNNEI. The CDR3 loop reads CASSPQQGGNQPQHF. The CDR3, as DNA: TGTGCCAGCAGTCCCCAACAGGGAGGCAATCAGCCCCAGCATTTT.

This rearrangement joins TRBV7-9 to TRBJ2-7; D not resolved. The CDR3 contains 13 residues. V was clipped by 2 bases and J by 6 bases, with 11 bases between them. Germline V gene data show CDR1 as SEHNR and CDR2 as FQNEAQ (reference sequence). CDR3 residues: CASSLNSLPEQYF. CDR3 sequence (DNA): TGTGCCAGCAGCTTAAATTCTCTCCCCGAGCAGTACTTC.

This clone was picked up a small number of times. The chain recombines TRBV4-2 with TRBJ2-1; D not certain. There are 14 residues in the CDR3. Germline CDR1 and CDR2: LGHNA and YNFKEQ. The ends were cut back, 0 bases at V and 7 bases at J, with 10 bases in the middle. CDR3 nucleotide sequence: TGTGCCAGCAGCCAAGATCTGGTTAGTAATGAGCAGTTCTTC. This encodes CASSQDLVSNEQFF.

The gene calls are TRBV7-9 and TRBJ2-3; 10 bases are shared with TRBD2. Losses at the gene ends were 5 bases for V and 3 bases for J; bases not matched to a gene: 11. The germline V gene encodes CDR1 SEHNR and CDR2 FQNEAQ (reference sequence). The CDR3 totals 17 residues. This chain's CDR3 is CASSLGLEREGTDTQYF. CDR3 coding DNA: TGTGCCAGCAGCCTGGGACTCGAGCGGGAGGGGACAGATACGCAGTATTTT.

This clone was counted only a few times. The V gene is TRBV18, the J gene TRBJ1-2, with a weak D call TRBD1 (5 bases). This CDR3 spans 15 amino acids. V gave up 4 bases and J gave up 6 bases, with 18 bases separating them. Germline assignment: CDR1 KGHSH and CDR2 LQKENI. Here the CDR3 reads CASSLLEGVGDGYTF. The DNA of the CDR3 is TGTGCCAGCTCACTCCTGGAAGGGGTCGGTGATGGCTACACCTTC.

This clone occurred once. V and J are TRBV5-1 and TRBJ2-7; 8 nucleotides match TRBD1. The CDR3 has 13 amino acids. Germline V gene lookup returns CDR1 SGHRS and CDR2 YFSETQ. Germline trimming cut 7 bases from V and 0 bases from J; bases unmatched to any gene: 3. CDR3 sequence reads: CASGDRTSYEQYF. The CDR3 coding sequence is TGCGCCAGCGGGGACAGGACCTCCTACGAGCAGTACTTC.

J is TRBJ2-7 and V is TRBV3-1 (or the pseudogene TRBV3-2); 7 bases are a match to TRBD1. Looked up from germline, CDR1 is LGHDT and CDR2 is YNNKEL (reference sequence). Unmatched junction bases numbered 2, after V lost 0 bases and J lost 3 bases. There are 14 residues in the CDR3. CDR3 nucleotide sequence: TGTGCCAGCAGCCAAGAGTCAGGGGGCTACGAGCAGTACTTC. As protein: CASSQESGGYEQYF.

This clone was seen repeatedly, ten times or more. This chain uses TRBV6-4 with TRBJ2-3; no definite D call. V gave up 6 bases and J gave up 0 bases, with 10 bases separating them. There are 14 residues in the CDR3. The V gene's germline CDR1 is MRHNA and CDR2 SNTAGT. In DNA form, the CDR3 reads TGTGCCAGCAGCCGTGACACTAGCACAGATACGCAGTATTTT. Protein product: CASSRDTSTDTQYF.

The chain has TRBV6-2 or TRBV6-3 and TRBJ2-7, with 10 bases matching TRBD2. Looked up from germline, CDR1 is MNHEY and CDR2 is SVGEGT. The CDR3 length is 17 residues. With V trimmed by 6 bases and J by 0 bases, 11 bases remained unmatched. The CDR3 here is CASSLHPAGGPSYEQYF. The CDR3 DNA reads TGTGCCAGCAGCCTCCACCCAGCGGGAGGGCCCTCCTACGAGCAGTACTTC.

This rearrangement joins TRBV29-1 to TRBJ2-2; TRBD1 matches 9 bases. The CDR3 length is 14 residues. Unmatched junction bases numbered 4, after V lost 5 bases and J lost 3 bases. In germline, CDR1 is SQVTM, CDR2 ANQGSEA. CDR3 bases: TGCAGCGTTCAAACAGGGGGCTACACCGGGGAGCTGTTTTTT. This encodes CSVQTGGYTGELFF.

The CDR3 spells CAWRTDRAGNTIYF. DNA for the CDR3: TGTGCCTGGAGAACAGACAGGGCGGGAAACACCATATATTTT. V gene TRBV30 combines with J gene TRBJ1-3, with TRBD1 matching over 7 bases. Germline V gene lookup returns CDR1 GTSNPN and CDR2 SVGIG (reference sequence). The CDR3 totals 14 residues. J gave up 4 bases and V 3 bases, and 6 bases lay outside the gene matches.

V gene TRBV2 combines with J gene TRBJ2-5; TRBD1 matches at 12 bases. Germline assignment: CDR1 SNHLY and CDR2 FYNNEI. V was pared by 1 base and J by 0 bases, with 9 bases of the junction left unmatched. This CDR3 region has 19 residues. Here the CDR3 DNA reads TGTGCCAGCAGTGAAGAGGAGGGACAGGGGGCATGGTACCAAGAGACCCAGTACTTC. It encodes CASSEEEGQGAWYQETQYF. The full variable domain, completed using reference TRBV2 and TRBJ2-5, is EPEVTQTPSHQVTQMGQEVILRCVPISNHLYFYWYRQILGQKVEFLVSFYNNEISEKSEIFDDQFSVERPDGSNFTLKIRSTKLEDSAMYFCASSEEEGQGAWYQETQYFGPGTRLLVL.

The chain joins TRBV7-2 to TRBJ2-1; D is unclear. The CDR3 runs 13 residues. Looked up from germline, CDR1 is SGHTA and CDR2 is FQGNSA. V was shortened by 2 bases and J by 4 bases, with 6 bases between the two germline ends. The CDR3 sequence: CASSLNSYNEQFF. The CDR3 bases are TGTGCCAGCAGCTTAAACAGTTACAATGAGCAGTTCTTC.

The CDR3 region is CASSLVLLYEQYF. As DNA, the CDR3 is TGTGCCAGCAGCTTAGTTCTACTATACGAGCAGTACTTC. The chain recombines TRBV11-2 with TRBJ2-7; D gene unclear. V was pared by 1 base and J by 4 bases, with 8 bases between. Germline V gene data show CDR1 as SGHAT and CDR2 as FQNNGV. The CDR3 runs to 13 residues.

This clone has just a few counts. The chain links TRBV9 to TRBJ2-5; D unresolved. Per the germline V gene, CDR1 is SGDLS and CDR2 is YYNGEE. The ends were cut back, 4 bases at V and 4 bases at J, with 14 bases in the middle. The CDR3 extends over 14 amino acids. The CDR3 here is CASSRGGGGETQYF. For the CDR3, the DNA is TGTGCCAGCAGCAGAGGTGGCGGTGGAGAGACCCAGTACTTC.

The chain joins TRBV4-2 to TRBJ2-2, with D possibly TRBD1 on 5 matching bases. Germline values: CDR1 LGHNA, CDR2 YNFKEQ. Trimming shortened V by 7 bases and J by 9 bases, and 21 bases separated the two germline ends. The CDR3 totals 15 residues. CDR3 in amino acids: CASNSDTQLGRELFF. The DNA of the CDR3 is TGTGCCAGCAACTCGGACACTCAGTTGGGTAGGGAGCTGTTTTTT.

V usage is TRBV7-9 and J usage is TRBJ2-1, with D perhaps TRBD2 (6 bases). This CDR3 region has 15 residues. Germline CDR1 is SEHNR and CDR2 is FQNEAQ (reference sequence). Deletions cut 7 bases from V and 6 bases from J, with 19 bases between. The CDR3 loop reads CASTLSMGGANEQFF. CDR3 nucleotides: TGTGCCAGCACCCTTTCAATGGGAGGTGCCAATGAGCAGTTCTTC. The entire variable domain, with the rest obtained from reference TRBV7-9 and TRBJ2-1, is as follows: DTGVSQNPRHKITKRGQNVTFRCDPISEHNRLYWYRQTLGQGPEFLTYFQNEAQLEKSRLLSDRFSAERPKGSFSTLEIQRTEQGDSAMYLCASTLSMGGANEQFFGPGTRLTVL.

This clone was counted between two and nine times. This chain connects TRBV7-3 to TRBJ1-6; 7 nucleotides line up with TRBD1. CDR1 and CDR2 from the germline V gene are SGHTA and FQGTGA. J lost 10 bases, V lost 4 bases, and 10 bases had no gene match. The CDR3 runs 15 residues. The DNA for the CDR3 is TGTGCCAGCAGCTCTTCCGGGACAGTAGGATCACCCCTCCACTTT. This codes for CASSSSGTVGSPLHF. The whole variable domain, remainder taken from reference TRBV7-3 and TRBJ1-6, is GAGVSQTPSNKVTEKGKYVELRCDPISGHTALYWYRQSLGQGPEFLIYFQGTGAADDSGLPNDRFFAVRPEGSVSTLKIQRTERGDSAVYLCASSSSGTVGSPLHFGNGTRLTVT.

Concerning this clone itself: One end of the junction is discordant with germline, which a read error may explain. The chain carries TRBV7-9 and TRBJ1-1; 7 bases map to TRBD1. CDR1 and CDR2 (germline): SEHNR, FQNEAQ (reference sequence). CDR3 length: 14 residues. This CDR3 reads CASRLGGENTEAFF. The CDR3 DNA is TGTGCCAGCAGATTAGGGGGCGAGAACACTGAAGCTTTCTTT.

This chain connects TRBV19 to TRBJ1-4; 9 bases align to TRBD1. Germline trimming cut 10 bases from V and 6 bases from J; bases unmatched to any gene: 6. CDR1 is LNHDA and CDR2 is SQIVND in the germline V gene (reference sequence). This CDR3 spans 13 amino acids. The CDR3 region is CATRDRVDEKLFF. The CDR3 DNA follows: TGTGCCACCCGGGACAGGGTCGATGAAAAACTGTTTTTT.

The rearrangement uses TRBV4-2 and TRBJ2-1; D not resolved. Germline lookup yields CDR1 LGHNA and CDR2 YNFKEQ. The CDR3 is 14 amino acids. Trimming left V 0 bases short and J 8 bases short, with 11 bases between. The CDR3 loop is CASSQDKRLYEQFF. The CDR3 DNA is TGTGCCAGCAGCCAAGATAAACGGTTGTATGAGCAGTTCTTC.

This chain links TRBV7-9 with TRBJ2-7, with D possibly TRBD2 on 6 matching bases. The CDR3 sequence is 15 residues long. Germline assignment: CDR1 SEHNR and CDR2 FQNEAQ (reference sequence). Between the trimmed V and J ends, which lost 5 bases and 2 bases, there was a span of 16 bases. CDR3 DNA: TGTGCCAGCAGCCAGGGCATCAGCGGGCCCTACGAGCAGTACTTC. It is translated as CASSQGISGPYEQYF. Full variable domain (missing parts from reference TRBV7-9 and TRBJ2-7): DTGVSQNPRHKITKRGQNVTFRCDPISEHNRLYWYRQTLGQGPEFLTYFQNEAQLEKSRLLSDRFSAERPKGSFSTLEIQRTEQGDSAMYLCASSQGISGPYEQYFGPGTRLTVT.

The V call is TRBV3-1 (or the pseudogene TRBV3-2), the J call TRBJ1-2; 8 bases line up with TRBD1. Germline V lookup: CDR1 LGHDT, CDR2 YNNKEL (reference sequence). The V segment lost 1 base and the J segment 5 bases; nucleotides outside the gene matches: 6. The CDR3 runs to 15 residues. CDR3 loop: CASSQVRQGRYGYTF. The CDR3 DNA reads TGTGCCAGCAGCCAAGTGCGACAGGGGAGATATGGCTACACCTTC.

Here the CDR3 reads CATSRTAGANVLTF. The DNA for the CDR3 is TGTGCCACCTCGAGGACTGCTGGGGCCAACGTCCTGACTTTC. The chain links TRBV6-5 to TRBJ2-6; the D gene is possibly TRBD2 (5 bases). Germline lookup yields CDR1 MNHEY and CDR2 SVGAGI. Trimming left V 10 bases short and J 2 bases short, with 12 bases between. The CDR3 covers 14 residues.

V is TRBV5-6 and J is TRBJ2-1; 8 nucleotides line up with TRBD2. CDR3 length: 15 residues. Trimming cost V 2 bases and J 8 bases; bases outside gene matches: 9. Germline V gene lookup returns CDR1 SGHDT and CDR2 YYEEEE. The CDR3 is CASSFTGTSLHEQFF. In DNA form, the CDR3 reads TGTGCCAGCAGCTTTACCGGGACTAGTCTCCATGAGCAGTTCTTC.

The V and J genes are TRBV19 and TRBJ2-2; TRBD2 matches at 9 bases. The V gene's germline CDR1 is LNHDA and CDR2 SQIVND (reference sequence). With V trimmed by 1 base and J by 7 bases, 4 bases remained unmatched. This CDR3 comprises 15 residues. In nucleotides, the CDR3 is TGTGCCAGTAGTATAGGGACTAGCGTTGGCGGGGAGCTGTTTTTT. It yields the protein CASSIGTSVGGELFF.

V gene TRBV5-1 combines with J gene TRBJ1-1; D is unclear. V lost 3 bases, J lost 3 bases, and 21 bases lay in between. CDR3 length: 17 residues. The germline gives CDR1 SGHRS, CDR2 YFSETQ. The CDR3 sequence: CASSSSVLGGPYTEAFF. For the CDR3, the DNA is TGCGCCAGCAGCTCATCGGTTTTGGGAGGGCCGTACACTGAAGCTTTCTTT.